Presented here are 30 T cell receptor beta chains from one specimen sequenced in a study of neurological immune-mediated disorders. TCRdb recomputed calls from the 5' RACE reads with MiXCR, one row per CDR3 protein. The data show 25,000 to 35,000 distinct CDR3 sequences, about 15% seen once. Indicated time point: technical triplicate 3. The specimen was CD4+ T cells from blood. The source of these receptors is a female donor with HTLV-1-associated myelopathy (HAM/TSP).

This clonotype has a handful of counts. The chain has TRBV2 and TRBJ2-3, with TRBD2 matching 14 bases. CDR3 length: 17 residues. V shed 4 bases and J 6 bases; nucleotides not matched to a gene: 9. The germline gives CDR1 SNHLY, CDR2 FYNNEI. For the CDR3, the DNA is TGTGCCAGCAGTGTAGGACTAGCGGGGGGTTCCCAGGATACGCAGTATTTT. It is translated as CASSVGLAGGSQDTQYF.

This clonotype was seen at least ten times. The chain recombines TRBV28 with TRBJ2-7; D unclear. There are 11 residues in the CDR3. The V end lost 5 bases, the J end lost 2 bases, and 4 bases lay between the germline ends. CDR1 and CDR2 (germline): MDHEN, SYDVKM. The CDR3 region has the DNA TGTGCCAGCAGTCCCGCCTACGAGCAGTACTTC. Its translation: CASSPAYEQYF.

This clonotype was picked up many times. The CDR3 loop is CASSPTSGRRGGTDTQYF. The CDR3 DNA follows: TGTGCCAGCAGTCCTACTAGCGGGAGAAGGGGAGGCACAGATACGCAGTATTTT. V and J are TRBV12-3 or TRBV12-4 and TRBJ2-3, with 11 bases aligning to TRBD2. Losses at the gene ends were 5 bases for V and 1 base for J; bases not matched to a gene: 11. This CDR3 is 18 amino acids long.

This clonotype was recorded at least ten times. The chain has TRBV5-1 and TRBJ1-6; D perhaps matches TRBD1 (5 bases). This CDR3 contains 14 residues. Germline V gene sequence: CDR1 SGHRS, CDR2 YFSETQ. V was clipped by 0 bases and J by 5 bases, with 6 bases between them. CDR3 protein: CASSLEGDNSPLHF. Here the CDR3 DNA reads TGCGCCAGCAGCTTGGAAGGGGATAATTCACCCCTCCACTTT.

This clonotype appeared many times. The CDR3 DNA is TGTGCCAGCAGCCCCGGGTCACTTAGGGAGACCCAGTACTTC. Encoded protein: CASSPGSLRETQYF. The rearrangement links TRBV3-1 to TRBJ2-5; no firm D call. Germline loops: CDR1 LGHDT, CDR2 YNNKEL (reference sequence). CDR3 length: 14 amino acids. With 4 bases removed from V and 5 bases from J, the gap between germline ends came to 14 bases.

There are many counts of this clonotype. V and J are TRBV20-1 and TRBJ1-2, with a possible D match to TRBD1 (6 bases). Germline V gene lookup returns CDR1 DFQATT and CDR2 SNEGSKA (reference sequence). The V end lost 3 bases, the J end lost 9 bases, and 17 bases lay between the germline ends. CDR3 length: 13 residues. CDR3 amino acids: CSARTGAYSSYTF. The DNA for the CDR3 is TGCAGTGCTAGGACAGGAGCCTATTCTAGCTACACCTTC.

This clonotype was seen many times. The rearrangement uses TRBV7-9 and TRBJ1-5, with 7 bases identical to TRBD1. This CDR3 has 12 residues. Germline CDR1 SEHNR, CDR2 FQNEAQ (reference sequence). J gave up 11 bases and V 0 bases, and 1 base lay outside the gene matches. CDR3 protein: CASSLATGSQHF. CDR3 sequence (DNA): TGTGCCAGCAGCTTAGCGACAGGGTCCCAGCATTTT.

This clonotype was counted ten times or more. The chain links TRBV29-1 to TRBJ2-5, with 7 positions matching TRBD1. After removal of 6 bases from V and 5 bases from J, the junction contained 6 bases not matched to a gene. The germline V gene has CDR1 SQVTM and CDR2 ANQGSEA. The CDR3 loop spans 12 amino acids. The DNA for the CDR3 is TGCAGCGTGACGGACAGGCTGGAGACCCAGTACTTC. The encoded protein is CSVTDRLETQYF.

The table lists this clonotype with many counts. V gene TRBV19 combines with J gene TRBJ2-2; TRBD2 matches 7 bases. CDR1 LNHDA and CDR2 SQIVND come from the germline V gene (reference sequence). V lost 4 bases, J lost 4 bases, and 6 bases stayed unmatched. There are 15 residues in the CDR3. The CDR3 nucleotides are TGTGCCAGTAGTACCGGACTAGGTAGCACCGGGGAGCTGTTTTTT. It translates to CASSTGLGSTGELFF.

Judged by abundance, this clonotype is medium-sized. The chain combines TRBV20-1 with TRBJ2-5; TRBD1 might be the D (5 bases). V was cut by 3 bases and J by 4 bases, with 9 bases left in between. The CDR3 totals 12 residues. CDR1 and CDR2 from the germline V gene are DFQATT and SNEGSKA (reference sequence). The DNA for the CDR3 is TGCAGTGCTAGTAGCAGGGCAGAGACCCAGTACTTC. This gives the protein CSASSRAETQYF.

This clonotype was detected only once. This may come from a read error, since a much larger clone is one base off. The chain couples TRBV20-1 to TRBJ1-5; D may be TRBD1 (5 bases). CDR3 length: 16 residues. The germline V gene has CDR1 DFQATT and CDR2 SNEGSKA (reference sequence). The CDR3 here is CSAREAGTPPNQPQNF. CDR3 bases: TGCAGTGCCCGCGAGGCGGGGACTCCCCCCAATCAGCCCCAGAATTTT.

This clonotype was counted ten times or more. The chain is built from TRBV4-3 and TRBJ2-1; D remains ambiguous. There are 14 residues in the CDR3. CDR1 is LGHNA and CDR2 is YSLEER in the germline V gene. The V and J ends lost 4 bases and 2 bases respectively, with 9 bases between them. This CDR3 reads CASSLRRTYNEQFF. In DNA form, the CDR3 reads TGCGCCAGCAGCCTCAGACGGACCTACAATGAGCAGTTCTTC.

This clonotype was seen at least ten times. For the CDR3, the DNA is TGTGCCAGCAGCCTAGGGACTAGCCCCGCTGAGCAGTTCTTC. Encoded protein: CASSLGTSPAEQFF. The rearrangement links TRBV7-3 to TRBJ2-1, with 9 bases lining up with TRBD2. The length of the CDR3 is 14 residues. The ends lost 5 bases at V and 9 bases at J; junction bases unmatched: 8. Germline values: CDR1 SGHTA, CDR2 FQGTGA.

This clonotype was seen repeatedly, ten times or more. CDR3 region: CASSEQGLNTEAFF. The DNA for the CDR3 is TGTGCCAGCAGTGAACAGGGTTTGAACACTGAAGCTTTCTTT. This chain uses TRBV6-1 with TRBJ1-1; the D gene is possibly TRBD1 (5 bases). V lost 2 bases to trimming and J lost 0 bases, with 7 bases between them. The V gene's germline CDR1 is MNHNS and CDR2 SASEGT. CDR3 length: 14 residues.

At least ten counts were recorded for this clonotype. V and J are TRBV5-1 and TRBJ2-3; 7 bases agree with TRBD1. The ends lost 4 bases at V and 0 bases at J; junction bases unmatched: 2. Looked up from germline, CDR1 is SGHRS and CDR2 is YFSETQ. The CDR3 totals 14 residues. The CDR3 sequence is CASSRDSSTDTQYF. CDR3 in DNA: TGCGCCAGCAGCCGGGACAGTAGCACAGATACGCAGTATTTT.

This clonotype was observed a handful of times. This chain joins TRBV30 and TRBJ1-2; TRBD1 aligns across 9 bases. The CDR3 extends over 13 amino acids. Germline V gene lookup returns CDR1 GTSNPN and CDR2 SVGIG (reference sequence). The ends lost 1 base at V and 5 bases at J; junction bases unmatched: 2. The CDR3 loop reads CAWSGTGAYGYTF. The CDR3 DNA is TGTGCCTGGAGTGGGACAGGGGCTTATGGCTACACCTTC.

This clonotype was recorded many times. The chain carries TRBV5-1 and TRBJ2-1; 11 bases agree with TRBD2. Germline V gene lookup returns CDR1 SGHRS and CDR2 YFSETQ. The CDR3 totals 18 residues. Trimming took 5 bases from V and 0 from J; bases not matched to a gene: 10. CDR3 sequence reads: CASRGGSGGASSYNEQFF. For the CDR3, the DNA is TGCGCCAGCAGGGGAGGTAGCGGGGGGGCTAGCTCCTACAATGAGCAGTTCTTC.

The table lists this clonotype with many counts. This sequence may be a read error, since a much larger clone differs from it by one base. V usage is TRBV7-2 and J usage is TRBJ2-1, with no clear D. The CDR3 is 11 residues long. Trimming stripped 1 base from V and 9 bases from J, with 4 bases between. The germline CDR1 and CDR2 sequences are SGHTA and FQGNSA. The CDR3 nucleotides are TGTGCCAGCAGCTTAGGGGGTGAGCAGTTCTTC. Translated, it gives CASSLGGEQFF.

This clonotype was recorded many times. A much larger clone is a single base away; this may be a read error. The chain employs TRBV7-2 and TRBJ2-6; D may be TRBD2 (7 bases). Per germline, CDR1 SGHTA and CDR2 FQGNSA. CDR3 size: 20 residues. The chain's CDR3 is CASSLGPIRVGGAGASVLTF. The DNA for the CDR3 is TGTGCCAGCAGCTTAGGGCCCATCCGTGTTGGGGGGGCCGGGGCCAGCGTCCTGACTTTC. The full variable domain, its missing parts supplied by reference TRBV7-2 and TRBJ2-6, is GAGVSQSPSNKVTEKGKDVELRCDPISGHTALYWYRQSLGQGLEFLIYFQGNSAPDKSGLPSDRFSAERTGGSVSTLTIQRTQQEDSAVYLCASSLGPIRVGGAGASVLTFGAGSRLTVL.

Only a few counts were recorded for this clonotype. V and J are TRBV5-1 and TRBJ2-3; possibly TRBD2 for D (5 bases). Germline-derived CDR1 and CDR2 are SGHRS and YFSETQ. There are 13 residues in the CDR3. Trimming left V 9 bases short and J 8 bases short, with 19 bases between. CDR3 nucleotide sequence: TGCGCCACCACCGGAGAGGGATCGGGTACGCAGTATTTT. Residues: CATTGEGSGTQYF.

This clonotype appeared many times. The chain uses TRBV4-2 and TRBJ1-2; D remains ambiguous. The CDR3 has 13 residues. Trimming took off 1 base at V and 8 bases at J, with 11 bases between the two ends. Germline CDR1 and CDR2: LGHNA and YNFKEQ. The CDR3 is CASSQAPKQGYTF. The CDR3 DNA sequence: TGTGCCAGCAGCCAAGCCCCGAAACAGGGCTACACCTTC.

The genes are TRBV12-3 or TRBV12-4 and TRBJ1-5; 8 nucleotides agree with TRBD1. The CDR3 sequence is 16 residues long. Trimming took 5 bases from V and 5 from J; bases not matched to a gene: 11. The CDR3 DNA is TGTGCCAGCAGTATCACTGCCCTGGACAGGGATCAGCCCCAGCATTTT. Protein: CASSITALDRDQPQHF.

This clonotype was recorded many times. This chain links TRBV5-1 with TRBJ2-2; TRBD1 matches at 7 bases. The V segment lost 9 bases and the J segment 7 bases; nucleotides outside the gene matches: 24. This CDR3 has 18 amino acids. Germline V gene lookup returns CDR1 SGHRS and CDR2 YFSETQ. CDR3 sequence (DNA): TGCGCCACCACATTCGGGACAGATCCCTCGTCCCGCCACGGGGAGCTGTTTTTT. Translation: CATTFGTDPSSRHGELFF.

This clonotype came up many times. The gene calls are TRBV5-5 and TRBJ2-7; D is unresolved. The CDR3 runs 12 residues. V shed 0 bases and J shed 1 base, with 2 bases lying between them. The germline V gene encodes CDR1 SGHKS and CDR2 YYEKEE (reference sequence). The CDR3: CASSLESYEQYF. Here the CDR3 DNA reads TGTGCCAGCAGCTTGGAGTCCTACGAGCAGTACTTC.

This clonotype has at least ten counts. The V gene is TRBV19, the J gene TRBJ1-5; no definite D call. Germline V gene sequence: CDR1 LNHDA, CDR2 SQIVND (reference sequence). This CDR3 has 13 amino acids. Trimming took 2 bases from V and 7 from J, leaving 9 bases between them. The CDR3 bases are TGTGCCAGTAGTATATCAGGTTACCAGCCCCAGCATTTT. Protein: CASSISGYQPQHF.

The V gene is TRBV19, the J gene TRBJ1-1; D is unresolved. The CDR3 is 16 residues long. V lost 5 bases to trimming and J lost 3 bases, with 19 bases between them. Germline V gives CDR1 LNHDA, CDR2 SQIVND (reference sequence). The CDR3 DNA sequence: TGTGCCAGTAGTTCCAGCCGGGCGAGCTTCTACACTGAAGCTTTCTTT. It translates to CASSSSRASFYTEAFF.

This chain connects TRBV11-1 to TRBJ2-3; D possibly corresponds to TRBD1 (5 bases). CDR3 length: 13 residues. The V gene lost 5 bases and the J gene lost 6 bases, with 12 bases spanning the gap. Germline-derived CDR1 and CDR2 are SGHAT and FQDESV (reference sequence). CDR3 residues: CASSPGHDDTQYF. The DNA for the CDR3 is TGTGCCAGCAGCCCCGGACACGATGATACGCAGTATTTT.

In this sample, this clonotype turned up many times. The gene calls are TRBV7-2 and TRBJ2-3, with D maybe TRBD2 (6 bases). The CDR3 contains 17 residues. Germline V CDR1 and CDR2: SGHTA, FQGNSA. The V gene lost 0 bases and the J gene lost 8 bases, with 21 bases spanning the gap. CDR3: CASSLAETSGGKGTQYF. CDR3 nucleotides: TGTGCCAGCAGCTTAGCGGAAACTAGTGGAGGGAAGGGTACGCAGTATTTT.

This clonotype has a count of ten or more. For the CDR3, the DNA is TGTGCCAGCAGCCACACGGGGGATTCACCCCTCCACTTT. Translation: CASSHTGDSPLHF. This chain uses TRBV7-2 with TRBJ1-6, with D possibly matching TRBD1 (5 bases). The germline gives CDR1 SGHTA, CDR2 FQGNSA. CDR3 size: 13 residues. Deletions cut 5 bases from V and 8 bases from J, with 10 bases between.

The table lists this clonotype with a count of one. The genes are TRBV10-2 and TRBJ2-1, with D possibly being TRBD2 (6 bases). Trimming took off 10 bases at V and 7 bases at J, with 17 bases between the two ends. This CDR3 comprises 13 residues. Germline CDR1 WSHSY, CDR2 SAAADI. CDR3 sequence (DNA): TGCGCCATCCTTCGGGGGATAGGGAATGAGCAGTTCTTC. This encodes CAILRGIGNEQFF.